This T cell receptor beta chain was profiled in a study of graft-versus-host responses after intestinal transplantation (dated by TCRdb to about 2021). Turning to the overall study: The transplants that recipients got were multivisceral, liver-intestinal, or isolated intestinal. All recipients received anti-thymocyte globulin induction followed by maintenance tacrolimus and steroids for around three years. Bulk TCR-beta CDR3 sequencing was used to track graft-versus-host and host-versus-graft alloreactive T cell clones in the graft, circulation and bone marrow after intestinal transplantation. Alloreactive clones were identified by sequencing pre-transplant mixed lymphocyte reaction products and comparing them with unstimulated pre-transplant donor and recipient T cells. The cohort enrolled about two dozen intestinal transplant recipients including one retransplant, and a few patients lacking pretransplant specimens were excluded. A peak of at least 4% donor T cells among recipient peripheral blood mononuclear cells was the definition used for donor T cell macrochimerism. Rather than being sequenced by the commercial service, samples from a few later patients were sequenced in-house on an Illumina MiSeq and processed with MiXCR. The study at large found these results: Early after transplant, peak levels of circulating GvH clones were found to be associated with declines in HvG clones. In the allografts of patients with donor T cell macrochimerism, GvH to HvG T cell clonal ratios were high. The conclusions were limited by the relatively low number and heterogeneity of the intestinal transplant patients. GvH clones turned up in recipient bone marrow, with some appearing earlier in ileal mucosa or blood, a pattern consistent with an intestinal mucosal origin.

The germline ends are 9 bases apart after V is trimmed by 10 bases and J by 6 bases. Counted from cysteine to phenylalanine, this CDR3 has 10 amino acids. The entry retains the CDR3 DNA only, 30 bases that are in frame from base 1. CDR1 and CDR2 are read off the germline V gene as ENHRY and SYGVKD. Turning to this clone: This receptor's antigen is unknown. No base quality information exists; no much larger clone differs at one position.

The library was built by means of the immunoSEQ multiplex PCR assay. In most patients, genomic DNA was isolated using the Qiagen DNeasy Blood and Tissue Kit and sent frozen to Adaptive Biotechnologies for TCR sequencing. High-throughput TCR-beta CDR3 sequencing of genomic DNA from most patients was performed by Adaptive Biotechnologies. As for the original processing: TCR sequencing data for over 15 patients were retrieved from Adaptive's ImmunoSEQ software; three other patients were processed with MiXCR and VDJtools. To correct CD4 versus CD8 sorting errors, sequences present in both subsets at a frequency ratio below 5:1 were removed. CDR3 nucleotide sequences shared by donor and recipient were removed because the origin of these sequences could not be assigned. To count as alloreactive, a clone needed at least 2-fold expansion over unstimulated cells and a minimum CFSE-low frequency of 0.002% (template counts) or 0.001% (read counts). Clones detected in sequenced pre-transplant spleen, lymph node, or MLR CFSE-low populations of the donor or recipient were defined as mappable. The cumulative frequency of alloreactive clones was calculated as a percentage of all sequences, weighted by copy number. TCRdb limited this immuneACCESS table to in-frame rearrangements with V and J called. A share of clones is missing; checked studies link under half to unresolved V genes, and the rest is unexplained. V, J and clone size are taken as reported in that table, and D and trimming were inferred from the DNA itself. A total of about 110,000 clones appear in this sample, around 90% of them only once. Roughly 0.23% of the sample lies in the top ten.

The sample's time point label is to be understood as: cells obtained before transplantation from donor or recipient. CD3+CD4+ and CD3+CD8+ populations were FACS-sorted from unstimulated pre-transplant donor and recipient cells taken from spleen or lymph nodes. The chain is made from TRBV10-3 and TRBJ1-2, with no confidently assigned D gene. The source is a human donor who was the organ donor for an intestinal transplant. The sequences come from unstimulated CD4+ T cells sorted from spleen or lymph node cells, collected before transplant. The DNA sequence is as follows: TGTGCCACCCGGAAGGATGGCTACACCTTC. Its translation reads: CATRKDGYTF.